This TCR beta chain came from a study of regulatory T cells in long-lasting Graves disease. About the study: Graves' patients, newly diagnosed, had taken antithyroid drugs under 3 months.

CDR3-region Arm-PCR and iRepertoire HTBI primers produced the TCR beta libraries. TCRdb recomputed calls from the multiplex PCR reads with MiXCR, one row per CDR3 protein. There are 450,000 to 500,000 distinct CDR3 sequences in the sample; 16% occur only once, and 10% to 15% lies in the top ten. The germline V gene encodes CDR1 LNHDA and CDR2 SQIVND (reference sequence). Trimming took 1 base from V and 3 from J, leaving 16 bases between them. CDR3 length: 17 residues. Time point given: newly diagnosed GD, antithyroid drugs for less than 3 months. TCR sequences were obtained from RNA taken from PBMCs. The patients included were those that came from an endocrinology department in Xi'an, China. The same sample was also studied in work on T cells in Graves' hyperthyroidism and ophthalmopathy.

The sample here was peripheral blood mononuclear cells (PBMCs), taken at new diagnosis, from a patient treated with antithyroid drugs. The source of this sequence is a man aged 35 to 55 with Graves disease. This chain uses TRBV19 with TRBJ2-1; D may be TRBD2 (7 bases). The DNA for the CDR3 is TGTGCCAGTAGTATAGGGGGGGCGGGGACTATCTACAATGAGCAGTTCTTC. It is translated as CASSIGGAGTIYNEQFF.